The rows below give T cell receptor beta chains drawn from one sample of a study of shared clonotypes between healthy human individuals. This table comes from immunoSEQ multiplex PCR, and its TCRdb copy is limited to in-frame clones, with some not included. The table shows about 610,000 clones, with 97% occurring only once. The sample consisted of naive CD4+ T cells sorted from blood. The receptor source for this set is a woman in her 30s in good health. Each CDR3 is given with its conserved first and last residue. Each record gives: CDR3 length, V gene, D gene, clone size, J gene, CDR3 DNA, CDR3 protein. The D gene is left open where the match is weak. Size is omitted from some rows. Given values are once, few, many or a class for expanded clones.

>14|TRBV10-3|TRBD2|NA|TRBJ2-7
TGTGCCATCAAACCGACTAGCGGGTCCTACGAGCAGTACTTC
CAIKPTSGSYEQYF
>15|TRBV5-8|NA|NA|TRBJ1-5
TGTGCCAGCAGCTTGTTCTACGGGGCGAATCAGCCCCAGCATTTT
CASSLFYGANQPQHF
>15|TRBV7-8|NA|NA|TRBJ2-1
TGTGCCAGCAGCATACATTTGGCGGACTACAATGAGCAGTTCTTC
CASSIHLADYNEQFF
>12|TRBV11-2|NA|NA|TRBJ2-7
TGTGCCAGCAGTCGAGGGGGAAACGAGCAGTACTTC
CASSRGGNEQYF
>14|TRBV19|NA|NA|TRBJ1-1
TGTGCCAGTAGTATGGAGGGGGAGTACACTGAAGCTTTCTTT
CASSMEGEYTEAFF
>14|TRBV29-1|NA|NA|TRBJ2-7
TGCAGCGCTGTATTTCAGGGCGGTGTCTACGAGCAGTACTTC
CSAVFQGGVYEQYF
>12|TRBV11-2|NA|NA|TRBJ2-1
TGTGCCAGCAGCGCACCCTGGGATGAGCAGTTCTTC
CASSAPWDEQFF
>16|TRBV6-5|TRBD1|NA|TRBJ1-2
TGTGCCAGCAGTTACTCGAGAGGGACAGGGGGAATTGGCTACACCTTC
CASSYSRGTGGIGYTF
>17|TRBV2|NA|NA|TRBJ1-2
TGTGCCAGCAGCGTAAGGAGGACCGACCACTCTAACTATGGCTACACCTTC
CASSVRRTDHSNYGYTF
>13|TRBV2|NA|NA|TRBJ2-7
TGTGCCAGCAGTGGTACGGAAACCTACGAGCAGTACTTC
CASSGTETYEQYF
>14|TRBV29-1|NA|NA|TRBJ1-3
TGCAGCGTTGCCCCACAGGACGCTGGAAACACCATATATTTT
CSVAPQDAGNTIYF
>13|TRBV10-1|TRBD1|NA|TRBJ1-5
TGCGCCAGCAGGGACAGGGGTAATCAGCCCCAGCATTTT
CASRDRGNQPQHF
>14|TRBV11-2|NA|NA|TRBJ2-1
TGTGCCAGCAGCTTAGGCCGACTGGCGGGTGAGCAGTTCTTC
CASSLGRLAGEQFF
>11|TRBV28|NA|NA|TRBJ2-3
TGTGCCAGCAGCTCTCTAGATACGCAGTATTTT
CASSSLDTQYF
>15|TRBV19|NA|NA|TRBJ2-1
TGTGCCAGTAGTATCTTCAGGGGCGGGAGTGGCGAGCAGTTCTTC
CASSIFRGGSGEQFF
>13|TRBV7-2|NA|once|TRBJ2-2
TGTGCCAGCAGCTTGTGGAACACCGGGGAGCTGTTTTTT
CASSLWNTGELFF
>19|TRBV5-5|TRBD2|NA|TRBJ2-4
TGTGCCAGCAGCAAACGGACTAGCGGAGACTCCCTAGCCAAAAACATTCAGTACTTC
CASSKRTSGDSLAKNIQYF
>17|TRBV30|TRBD2|NA|TRBJ2-7
TGTGCCTGGGGCGACGCCCTACTAGCGGGCCCCTCCTACGAGCAGTACTTC
CAWGDALLAGPSYEQYF
>13|TRBV6-6|TRBD1|NA|TRBJ1-2
TGTGCCAGCAGTTACGGACAGGTCTATGGCTACACCTTC
CASSYGQVYGYTF
>16|TRBV5-1|TRBD1|NA|TRBJ1-1
TGCGCCAGCAGCTTGGGAGACAGGGGCATGAACACTGAAGCTTTCTTT
CASSLGDRGMNTEAFF
>14|TRBV5-1|NA|once|TRBJ2-2
TGCGCCAGCAGCTACGCCGGGCACACCGGGGAGCTGTTTTTT
CASSYAGHTGELFF
>16|TRBV27|TRBD2|NA|TRBJ2-5
TGTGCCAGCAGTCGCCAGCTAGCGGGAGTGGGGGAGACCCAGTACTTC
CASSRQLAGVGETQYF
>15|TRBV6-6|TRBD1|NA|TRBJ1-2
TGTGCCAGCAGTTACTCGAAAGGACAGGGCTATGGCTACACCTTC
CASSYSKGQGYGYTF
>15|TRBV11-2|NA|NA|TRBJ1-6
TGTGCCAGCAGCTTAGATCTGGCGTCTGGTTCACCCCTCCACTTT
CASSLDLASGSPLHF
>13|TRBV7-9|NA|NA|TRBJ1-1
TGTGCCAGCAGCTTATCCGAGGGGACTGAAGCTTTCTTT
CASSLSEGTEAFF
>16|TRBV2|TRBD2|NA|TRBJ2-1
TGTGCCAGCAGCCAATATCTAGCGGGAGAGTATAATGAGCAGTTCTTC
CASSQYLAGEYNEQFF
>15|TRBV6-5|TRBD2|NA|TRBJ2-7
TGTGCCAGCAGTCCTCTAGCGGGGATCTCCTACGAGCAGTACTTC
CASSPLAGISYEQYF
>14|TRBV5-1|TRBD1|NA|TRBJ2-5
TGCGCCAGCAGCTTTGGCAGGGGGCAAGAGACCCAGTACTTC
CASSFGRGQETQYF
>15|TRBV7-9|TRBD1|NA|TRBJ2-7
TGTGCCAGCAGCTCCGCCGGGACAGGGCAACACGAGCAGTACTTC
CASSSAGTGQHEQYF
>15|TRBV29-1|TRBD1|NA|TRBJ1-4
TGCAGCGTTGTTTGGAGGGGGCACTCTAATGAAAAACTGTTTTTT
CSVVWRGHSNEKLFF
>14|TRBV29-1|TRBD2|NA|TRBJ2-3
TGCAGCGTGGGGGGAGGGCAAGGTATGGATACGCAGTATTTT
CSVGGGQGMDTQYF
>14|TRBV4-2|NA|NA|TRBJ2-7
TGTGCCAGCAGCGCGAATCAGGATACCTACGAGCAGTACTTC
CASSANQDTYEQYF
>11|TRBV6-6|NA|NA|TRBJ1-1
TGTGCCAGCACGGGAAACACTGAAGCTTTCTTT
CASTGNTEAFF
>13|TRBV7-9|NA|NA|TRBJ1-1
TGTGCCAGCAGCTCGGAAGTGAACACTGAAGCTTTCTTT
CASSSEVNTEAFF
>15|TRBV19|TRBD2|NA|TRBJ2-7
TGTGCCAGTCGCTCGATAGCGGGAGGGTCCTACGAGCAGTACTTC
CASRSIAGGSYEQYF
>15|TRBV5-1|NA|NA|TRBJ1-2
TGCGCCAGCAGACGACCCCAGGACGGAGCTTATGGCTACACCTTC
CASRRPQDGAYGYTF
>14|TRBV28|NA|NA|TRBJ2-5
TGTGCCAGCAGTTTACAGGGCGGATTGGAGACCCAGTACTTC
CASSLQGGLETQYF
>12|TRBV30|NA|few|TRBJ1-1
TGTGCCGTGGGCGGGGGGTACACTGAAGCTTTCTTT
CAVGGGYTEAFF
>13|TRBV19|NA|NA|TRBJ1-4
TGTGCCAGTACACAGGGTGGATATGAAAAACTGTTTTTT
CASTQGGYEKLFF
>13|TRBV6-5|NA|NA|TRBJ1-3
TGTGCCAGCAGTTACTCGACCGGGAACACCATATATTTT
CASSYSTGNTIYF
>17|TRBV19|NA|once|TRBJ1-6
TGTGCCAGTAGTACGGGACCAATCAGCTCCTATAATTCACCCCTCCACTTT
CASSTGPISSYNSPLHF
>12|TRBV29-1|TRBD1|NA|TRBJ2-5
TGCAGCGTTGAAAGGACAGGGGAGACCCAGTACTTC
CSVERTGETQYF
>14|TRBV5-6|NA|NA|TRBJ1-2
TGTGCCAGCAGCTTGGTGGGAGATAAAACTGGCTACACCTTC
CASSLVGDKTGYTF
>18|TRBV14|NA|NA|TRBJ1-1
TGTGCCAGCAGCCAAGTCGTGGAGGGATTGACCTGGAACACTGAAGCTTTCTTT
CASSQVVEGLTWNTEAFF
>16|TRBV10-1|NA|NA|TRBJ2-3
TGCGCCAGTTTGATTACCCAAATGAGGATCACAGATACGCAGTATTTT
CASLITQMRITDTQYF
>16|TRBV9|NA|NA|TRBJ1-4
TGTGCCAGCAGCGTAGACCGGGGGCGGGGTAATGAAAAACTGTTTTTT
CASSVDRGRGNEKLFF
>17|TRBV9|TRBD2|NA|TRBJ2-1
TGTGCCAGCAGCGTTATACCCGGACTAGCAAGGGACAATGAGCAGTTCTTC
CASSVIPGLARDNEQFF